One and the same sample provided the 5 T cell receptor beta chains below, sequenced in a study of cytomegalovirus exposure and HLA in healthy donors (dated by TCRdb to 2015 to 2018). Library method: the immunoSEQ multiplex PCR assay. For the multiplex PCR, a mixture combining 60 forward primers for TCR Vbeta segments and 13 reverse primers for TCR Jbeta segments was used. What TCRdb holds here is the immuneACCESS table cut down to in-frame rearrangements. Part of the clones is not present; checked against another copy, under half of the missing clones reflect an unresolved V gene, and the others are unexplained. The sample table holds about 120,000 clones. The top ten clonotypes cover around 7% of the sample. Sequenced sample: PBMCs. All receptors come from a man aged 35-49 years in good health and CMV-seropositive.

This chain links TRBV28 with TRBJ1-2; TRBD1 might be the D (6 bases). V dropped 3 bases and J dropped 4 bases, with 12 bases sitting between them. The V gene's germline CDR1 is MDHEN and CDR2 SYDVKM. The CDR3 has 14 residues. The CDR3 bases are TGTGCCAGCAGTTTCCGCCGGGACACCTATGGCTACACCTTC. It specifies CASSFRRDTYGYTF.

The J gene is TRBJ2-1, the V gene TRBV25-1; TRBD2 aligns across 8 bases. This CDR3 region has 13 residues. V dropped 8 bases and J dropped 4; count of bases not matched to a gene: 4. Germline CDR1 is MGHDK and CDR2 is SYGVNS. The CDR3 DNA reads TGTGCCAGCGGGACTAGAGCTTACAATGAGCAGTTCTTC. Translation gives CASGTRAYNEQFF.

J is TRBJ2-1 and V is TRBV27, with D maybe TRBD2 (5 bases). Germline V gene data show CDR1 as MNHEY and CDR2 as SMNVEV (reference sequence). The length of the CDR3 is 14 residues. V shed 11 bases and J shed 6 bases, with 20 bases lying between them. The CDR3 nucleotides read TGTGCCTCCCTCGGCGAGGGAATAGGCAATGAGCAGTTCTTC. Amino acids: CASLGEGIGNEQFF.

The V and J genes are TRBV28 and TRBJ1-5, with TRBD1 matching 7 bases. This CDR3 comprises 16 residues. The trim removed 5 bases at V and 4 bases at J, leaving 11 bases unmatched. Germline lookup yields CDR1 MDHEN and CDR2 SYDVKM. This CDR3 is CASSPEGAGFNQPQHF. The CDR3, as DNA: TGTGCCAGCAGTCCTGAGGGGGCTGGGTTTAATCAGCCCCAGCATTTT. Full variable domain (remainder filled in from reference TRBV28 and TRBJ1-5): DVKVTQSSRYLVKRTGEKVFLECVQDMDHENMFWYRQDPGLGLRLIYFSYDVKMKEKGDIPEGYSVSREKKERFSLILESASTNQTSMYLCASSPEGAGFNQPQHFGDGTRLSIL.

CDR3 coding DNA: TGTGCCAGCAGCTCTACAAGGGGAATAGATACGCAGTATTTT. This translates into CASSSTRGIDTQYF. V usage is TRBV28 and J usage is TRBJ2-3; perhaps TRBD1 as D (5 bases). The CDR3 runs 14 residues. The germline CDR1 and CDR2 sequences are MDHEN and SYDVKM. V dropped 6 bases and J dropped 5 bases, with 15 bases sitting between them. Full variable domain (missing parts from reference TRBV28 and TRBJ2-3): DVKVTQSSRYLVKRTGEKVFLECVQDMDHENMFWYRQDPGLGLRLIYFSYDVKMKEKGDIPEGYSVSREKKERFSLILESASTNQTSMYLCASSSTRGIDTQYFGPGTRLTVL.